Each of the 32 T cell receptor beta chains below was sequenced from the same sample in a study of Ad26.COV2.S vaccination and SARS-CoV-2 variants. Treatment in this sample: around 19 received Ad26.COV2.S at low or high dose, single or two shots; a few received placebo; per-sample allocation not given. Sampling took place 63 days after the first vaccine or placebo injection. Some clones are missing from TCRdb's copy, which holds only in-frame ones; the method was immunoSEQ multiplex PCR. The repertoire holds approximately 360,000 clones, with roughly 80% as singletons. The sequencing used peripheral blood, collected in a trial of Ad26.COV2.S vaccine versus placebo. Receptors originate from a person between 18 and 65 years old who received the Ad26.COV2.S COVID-19 vaccine or a placebo.

The rearrangement links TRBV5-1 to TRBJ1-1; no clear D gene. Germline loops: CDR1 SGHRS, CDR2 YFSETQ. The ends were cut back, 4 bases at V and 0 bases at J, with 7 bases in the middle. This CDR3 has 13 residues. This chain's CDR3 is CASSGTLNTEAFF. In DNA, the CDR3 is TGCGCCAGCAGCGGCACACTGAACACTGAAGCTTTCTTT.

The chain employs TRBV19 and TRBJ2-1; D remains unclear. Looked up from germline, CDR1 is LNHDA and CDR2 is SQIVND (reference sequence). The CDR3 spans 13 residues. V lost 5 bases and J 7 bases, leaving 12 bases between the germline ends. For the CDR3, the DNA is TGTGCCAGTAGTTGGGTGAGAGAGAATGAGCAGTTCTTC. Protein product: CASSWVRENEQFF.

The rearrangement links TRBV7-9 to TRBJ2-7; D ambiguous. V gave up 1 base and J gave up 4 bases, with 11 bases separating them. The CDR3 contains 14 residues. CDR1 is SEHNR, CDR2 FQNEAQ, per germline (reference sequence). CDR3 sequence reads: CASSLDFSQYEQYF. The CDR3 region has the DNA TGTGCCAGCAGCTTAGATTTCTCCCAGTACGAGCAGTACTTC. The entire variable domain, with the rest obtained from reference TRBV7-9 and TRBJ2-7, is as follows: DTGVSQNPRHKITKRGQNVTFRCDPISEHNRLYWYRQTLGQGPEFLTYFQNEAQLEKSRLLSDRFSAERPKGSFSTLEIQRTEQGDSAMYLCASSLDFSQYEQYFGPGTRLTVT.

The J gene is TRBJ2-3, the V gene TRBV27; unclear D gene. This CDR3 is 13 amino acids long. Trimming removed 1 base from V and 4 bases from J, with 6 bases in between. Germline V lookup: CDR1 MNHEY, CDR2 SMNVEV (reference sequence). This chain's CDR3 is CASSLWIADTQYF. The CDR3 DNA is TGTGCCAGCAGTTTATGGATAGCAGATACGCAGTATTTT.

V is TRBV18 and J is TRBJ1-4; no firm D call. The CDR3 sequence is 13 residues long. With 2 bases removed from V and 8 bases from J, the gap between germline ends came to 9 bases. Germline CDR1 and CDR2: KGHSH and LQKENI. CDR3 region: CASSPEYGEKLFF. The CDR3 DNA follows: TGTGCCAGCTCACCAGAGTACGGCGAAAAACTGTTTTTT.

The sample holds a few counts of this clone. The chain links TRBV24-1 to TRBJ2-1, with TRBD1 identical over 9 bases. Germline V CDR1 and CDR2: KGHDR, SFDVKD. CDR3 size: 16 residues. Trimming cost V 4 bases and J 6 bases; bases outside gene matches: 9. The CDR3 DNA is TGTGCCACCAGTGACCCCGACAGGGGGTATCGCAATGAGCAGTTCTTC. Amino acids: CATSDPDRGYRNEQFF.

This clone was recorded only once. The rearrangement uses TRBV13 and TRBJ2-1; 9 bases align to TRBD2. Germline trimming cut 1 base from V and 6 bases from J; bases unmatched to any gene: 4. Germline V gene lookup returns CDR1 PRHDT and CDR2 FYEKMQ (reference sequence). The CDR3 runs 15 residues. Written as DNA, the CDR3 is TGTGCCAGCAGCTTAGTTAGCGGGGGCCGCAATGAGCAGTTCTTC. Translation: CASSLVSGGRNEQFF. Drawing the rest from reference TRBV13 and TRBJ2-1, the complete variable domain is AAGVIQSPRHLIKEKRETATLKCYPIPRHDTVYWYQQGPGQDPQFLISFYEKMQSDKGSIPDRFSAQQFSDYHSELNMSSLELGDSALYFCASSLVSGGRNEQFFGPGTRLTVL.

The chain carries TRBV15 and TRBJ2-3, with no clear D. Germline CDR1 LNHNV, CDR2 YYDKDF (reference sequence). This CDR3 contains 13 residues. Trimming shortened V by 8 bases and J by 2 bases, and 11 bases separated the two germline ends. The CDR3 here is CATQAWYTDTQYF. The CDR3 DNA reads as TGTGCCACCCAAGCGTGGTACACAGATACGCAGTATTTT.

The V call is TRBV19, the J call TRBJ1-1; TRBD1 agrees at 9 bases. V trimming: 9 bases; J trimming: 6 bases; junction bases outside the gene matches: 17. The CDR3 consists of 16 residues. Germline assignment: CDR1 LNHDA and CDR2 SQIVND (reference sequence). CDR3 in amino acids: CASQGRTGGESAEAFF. CDR3 nucleotides: TGTGCCAGCCAGGGTCGAACAGGGGGCGAAAGCGCTGAAGCTTTCTTT.

The chain combines TRBV12-3 or TRBV12-4 with TRBJ2-7; possible D gene TRBD1, 6 bases. Trimming cost V 6 bases and J 7 bases, with 16 bases left between them. The CDR3 totals 13 residues. The CDR3 region has the DNA TGTGCCAGCAGAGGAATACAGGGAGAGGAGCAGTACTTC. It is translated as CASRGIQGEEQYF.

This chain uses TRBV3-1 (or the pseudogene TRBV3-2) with TRBJ1-5, with D possibly matching TRBD1 (6 bases). Trimming removed 4 bases at V and 5 bases at J, with 12 bases between. This CDR3 has 14 residues. The germline V gene encodes CDR1 LGHDT and CDR2 YNNKEL (reference sequence). CDR3 residues: CASSLGTRDQPQHF. The CDR3 region has the DNA TGTGCCAGCAGCCTCGGGACAAGGGATCAGCCCCAGCATTTT.

This rearrangement joins TRBV30 to TRBJ1-2; no clear D. The V end lost 4 bases, the J end lost 4 bases, and 19 bases lay between the germline ends. The CDR3 is 15 amino acids. From germline, CDR1 is GTSNPN and CDR2 SVGIG (reference sequence). The CDR3 reads CAWIRKGPDLYGYTF. The DNA for the CDR3 is TGTGCCTGGATTAGAAAAGGCCCCGACCTCTATGGCTACACCTTC.

As for this clone: Within the sample, other DNA sequences also encode this same CDR3. The genes are TRBV6-5 and TRBJ2-3; D not certain. The CDR3 sequence is 11 residues long. Germline V gives CDR1 MNHEY, CDR2 SVGAGI. Between the trimmed V and J ends, which lost 6 bases and 3 bases, there was a span of 4 bases. The CDR3 here is CASSSTDTQYF. The CDR3 DNA sequence: TGTGCCAGCAGCAGTACAGATACGCAGTATTTT.

The chain carries TRBV7-2 and TRBJ2-2; 7 bases agree with TRBD1. CDR1 is SGHTA and CDR2 is FQGNSA in the germline V gene. The CDR3 has 16 amino acids. Trimming at V came to 4 bases and at J to 1 base, leaving 6 bases not matched to a gene. The CDR3 DNA reads as TGTGCCAGCAGCTCATGGACAGGAGGGAACACCGGGGAGCTGTTTTTT. It encodes CASSSWTGGNTGELFF.

The chain uses TRBV19 and TRBJ2-7; D may match TRBD1 or TRBD2 (5 bases each). Per the germline V gene, CDR1 is LNHDA and CDR2 is SQIVND (reference sequence). CDR3 length: 16 amino acids. Trimming removed 0 bases from V and 2 bases from J, with 14 bases in between. In DNA, the CDR3 is TGTGCCAGTAGTATAGATAGGGTCCGGGGCCCCTACGAGCAGTACTTC. It encodes CASSIDRVRGPYEQYF.

This chain uses TRBV5-1 with TRBJ1-2; no clear D gene. Trimming left V 1 base short and J 4 bases short, with 14 bases between. Germline V gene sequence: CDR1 SGHRS, CDR2 YFSETQ. CDR3 length equals 15 residues. The CDR3 loop reads CASSLFRFAGYGYTF. CDR3 in DNA: TGCGCCAGCAGCTTGTTCCGATTCGCGGGCTATGGCTACACCTTC.

The CDR3 DNA reads as TGTGCCAGCAGCCCGACCCGACAGCCCTATGGCTACACCTTC. Translating it yields CASSPTRQPYGYTF. V and J are TRBV13 and TRBJ1-2; TRBD1 might be the D (5 bases). The CDR3 sequence is 14 residues long. Trimming pared 5 bases from V and 4 bases from J, leaving 14 bases between. In germline, CDR1 is PRHDT, CDR2 FYEKMQ (reference sequence).

V gene TRBV7-9 combines with J gene TRBJ2-2; D ambiguous. V lost 3 bases and J lost 2, with 10 bases in between. CDR3 length: 15 residues. The germline V gene has CDR1 SEHNR and CDR2 FQNEAQ (reference sequence). CDR3 bases: TGTGCCAGCAGCTTTTGGGCTTCTAACACCGGGGAGCTGTTTTTT. It specifies CASSFWASNTGELFF.

The chain joins TRBV7-2 to TRBJ2-7; unclear D gene. Deletions cut 1 base from V and 5 bases from J, with 6 bases between. The CDR3 extends over 12 amino acids. The germline V gene encodes CDR1 SGHTA and CDR2 FQGNSA. Written as DNA, the CDR3 is TGTGCCAGCAGCTTAGATTCCGACGAGCAGTACTTC. It yields the protein CASSLDSDEQYF.

The rearrangement links TRBV25-1 to TRBJ2-1; the D gene is possibly TRBD2 (7 bases). This CDR3 spans 16 amino acids. Trimming stripped 4 bases from V and 0 bases from J, with 13 bases between. Germline V lookup: CDR1 MGHDK, CDR2 SYGVNS. CDR3 sequence (DNA): TGTGCCAGCAGTGTATGGGGGGGCAGCTCCTACAATGAGCAGTTCTTC. Translated: CASSVWGGSSYNEQFF.

The chain links TRBV4-1 to TRBJ1-5; D ambiguous. Germline V gene sequence: CDR1 MGHRA, CDR2 YSYEKL. V was trimmed by 2 bases and J by 2 bases, leaving 10 bases between them. This CDR3 region has 15 residues. CDR3 coding DNA: TGCGCCAGCAGCCAACAGCATAAGGGCAATCAGCCCCAGCATTTT. It codes for CASSQQHKGNQPQHF.

The gene calls are TRBV3-1 (or the pseudogene TRBV3-2) and TRBJ1-6, with D unclear. With 3 bases removed from V and 13 bases from J, the gap between germline ends came to 10 bases. This CDR3 region has 12 residues. Germline lookup yields CDR1 LGHDT and CDR2 YNNKEL (reference sequence). CDR3 nucleotides: TGTGCCAGCAGCCAGGATTCGAGGCCCCTCCACTTT. It yields the protein CASSQDSRPLHF.

The V and J genes are TRBV27 and TRBJ2-7; 7 bases line up with TRBD1. Looked up from germline, CDR1 is MNHEY and CDR2 is SMNVEV (reference sequence). Unmatched junction bases numbered 4, after V lost 5 bases and J lost 0 bases. This CDR3 has 14 residues. CDR3 coding DNA: TGTGCCAGCAGTACAGCAGGGGGCTCCTACGAGCAGTACTTC. This gives the protein CASSTAGGSYEQYF.

This rearrangement joins TRBV6-2 or TRBV6-3 to TRBJ1-3, with D possibly being TRBD1 (5 bases). Germline CDR1 is MNHEY and CDR2 is SVGEGT. The ends were cut back, 2 bases at V and 4 bases at J, with 15 bases in the middle. There are 16 residues in the CDR3. In DNA, the CDR3 is TGTGCCAGCAGTTACATAACGTCAGGGATAGGAAACACCATATATTTT. It yields the protein CASSYITSGIGNTIYF.

This rearrangement joins TRBV9 to TRBJ1-3; TRBD1 is a possible D gene (5 bases). CDR1 and CDR2 from the germline V gene are SGDLS and YYNGEE. Trimming shortened V by 4 bases and J by 9 bases, and 11 bases separated the two germline ends. CDR3 size: 12 residues. CDR3 sequence (DNA): TGTGCCAGCAGCCCCCCGGGGACCACCATATATTTT. Its translation is CASSPPGTTIYF.

The chain recombines TRBV3-1 (or the pseudogene TRBV3-2) with TRBJ2-2, with a tentative D call TRBD2 (5 bases). Trimming left V 2 bases short and J 5 bases short, with 9 bases between. CDR3 length: 14 amino acids. Germline lookup yields CDR1 LGHDT and CDR2 YNNKEL (reference sequence). Here the CDR3 DNA reads TGTGCCAGCAGCCAATTAAGCGGAACCGGGGAGCTGTTTTTT. Its protein product is CASSQLSGTGELFF.

A single count supports this clone. In DNA form, the CDR3 reads TGTGCCAGCAGCCAAGAACAGCGGGGAGCAATCTATGGCTACACCTTC. Residues: CASSQEQRGAIYGYTF. The chain links TRBV4-2 to TRBJ1-2; D call uncertain. Germline V gene sequence: CDR1 LGHNA, CDR2 YNFKEQ. V lost 0 bases to trimming and J lost 4 bases, with 15 bases between them. CDR3 length: 16 residues.

This sequence joins TRBV6-1 and TRBJ2-1; 11 bases align to TRBD2. V dropped 8 bases and J dropped 9; count of bases not matched to a gene: 15. Germline V gene data show CDR1 as MNHNS and CDR2 as SASEGT. The CDR3 runs 16 residues. CDR3 amino acids: CASREEGLAGGGEQFF. The CDR3 nucleotides are TGTGCCAGCCGCGAAGAGGGGCTAGCGGGAGGTGGTGAGCAGTTCTTC.

This clone was counted once. The chain couples TRBV5-4 to TRBJ2-1; D is possibly TRBD1 or TRBD2 (5 bases each). V was clipped by 1 base and J by 9 bases, with 8 bases between them. Germline V gene lookup returns CDR1 SGHNT and CDR2 YYREEE (reference sequence). The CDR3 extends over 12 amino acids. The CDR3 spells CASSLWGSEQFF. CDR3 bases: TGTGCCAGCAGCTTGTGGGGGAGTGAGCAGTTCTTC. The full variable domain, rest sourced from reference TRBV5-4 and TRBJ2-1, is ETGVTQSPTHLIKTRGQQVTLRCSSQSGHNTVSWYQQALGQGPQFIFQYYREEENGRGNFPPRFSGLQFPNYSSELNVNALELDDSALYLCASSLWGSEQFFGPGTRLTVL.

The chain combines TRBV3-1 (or the pseudogene TRBV3-2) with TRBJ1-5, with D perhaps TRBD1 (5 bases). In germline, CDR1 is LGHDT, CDR2 YNNKEL (reference sequence). CDR3 length: 16 residues. V was clipped by 1 base and J by 0 bases, with 10 bases between them. DNA for the CDR3: TGTGCCAGCAGCCAAGGTGCAGGGTATAGCAATCAGCCCCAGCATTTT. Its protein is CASSQGAGYSNQPQHF.

The V call is TRBV6-5, the J call TRBJ2-7; D not resolved. The germline V and J ends were trimmed by 2 bases and 10 bases, with 15 bases remaining between them. The CDR3 sequence is 13 residues long. Germline V CDR1 and CDR2: MNHEY, SVGAGI. CDR3: CASSYKVSAFQYF. The CDR3 DNA sequence: TGTGCCAGCAGTTACAAGGTATCGGCTTTCCAGTACTTC.

This clone showed up just once. V gene TRBV5-1 combines with J gene TRBJ1-1; tentatively, D is TRBD1 (5 bases). The CDR3 runs 15 residues. Between the trimmed V and J ends, which lost 0 bases and 4 bases, there was a span of 13 bases. Germline V gene sequence: CDR1 SGHRS, CDR2 YFSETQ. This CDR3 reads CASSLAGHLSTEAFF. The CDR3 region has the DNA TGCGCCAGCAGCTTGGCAGGACACCTGAGCACTGAAGCTTTCTTT.